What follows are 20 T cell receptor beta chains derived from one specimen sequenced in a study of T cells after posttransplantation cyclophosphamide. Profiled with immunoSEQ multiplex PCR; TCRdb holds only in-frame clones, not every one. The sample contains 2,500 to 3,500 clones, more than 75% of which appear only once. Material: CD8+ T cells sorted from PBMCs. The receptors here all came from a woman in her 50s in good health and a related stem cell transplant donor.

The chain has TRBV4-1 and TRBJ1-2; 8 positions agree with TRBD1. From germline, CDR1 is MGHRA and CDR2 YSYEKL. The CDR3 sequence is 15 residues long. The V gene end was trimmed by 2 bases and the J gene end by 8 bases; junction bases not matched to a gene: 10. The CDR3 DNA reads TGCGCCAGCAGCCAACCGGACAGGGCCAAAAAAGGCTACACCTTC. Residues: CASSQPDRAKKGYTF.

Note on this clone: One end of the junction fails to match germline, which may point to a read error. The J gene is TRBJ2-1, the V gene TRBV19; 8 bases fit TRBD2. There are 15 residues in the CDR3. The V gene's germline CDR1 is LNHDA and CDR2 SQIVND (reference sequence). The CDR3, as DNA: TGCGCCAGTAGTTCACTAGCGGCCCCCTACAATGAGCAGTTCTTC. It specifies CASSSLAAPYNEQFF.

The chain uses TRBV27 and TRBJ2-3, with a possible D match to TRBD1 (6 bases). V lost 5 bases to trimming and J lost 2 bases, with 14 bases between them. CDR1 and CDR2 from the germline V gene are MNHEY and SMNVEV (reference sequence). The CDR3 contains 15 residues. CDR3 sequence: CASSQRTVLTDTQYF. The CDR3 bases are TGTGCCAGCAGTCAGAGGACAGTTCTCACAGATACGCAGTATTTT.

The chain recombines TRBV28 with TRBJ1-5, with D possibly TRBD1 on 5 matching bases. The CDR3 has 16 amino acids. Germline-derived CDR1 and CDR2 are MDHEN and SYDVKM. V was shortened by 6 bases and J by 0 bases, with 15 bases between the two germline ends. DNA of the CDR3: TGTGCCAGCAGCCCGCCGGGACTCCATAGCAATCAGCCCCAGCATTTT. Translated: CASSPPGLHSNQPQHF.

Written as DNA, the CDR3 is TGTGCCAGTAGTATCGTACTAGTCTCCTACAATGAGCAGTTCTTC. Translating gives CASSIVLVSYNEQFF. The chain uses TRBV19 and TRBJ2-1; D might be TRBD2 (5 bases). Germline V CDR1 and CDR2: LNHDA, SQIVND (reference sequence). The CDR3 has 15 residues. The V end lost 3 bases, the J end lost 0 bases, and 9 bases lay between the germline ends.

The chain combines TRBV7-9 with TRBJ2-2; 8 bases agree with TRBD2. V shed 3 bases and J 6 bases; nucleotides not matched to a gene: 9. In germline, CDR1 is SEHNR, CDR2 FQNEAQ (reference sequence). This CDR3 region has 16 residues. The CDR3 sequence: CASSFSGTRRAGELFF. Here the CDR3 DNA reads TGTGCCAGCAGCTTCTCGGGGACTAGGAGAGCCGGGGAGCTGTTTTTT.

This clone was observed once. CDR3 protein: CASSLDNREADGYTF. CDR3 bases: TGCGCCAGCAGCTTGGACAACAGGGAAGCGGATGGCTACACCTTC. V is TRBV5-1 and J is TRBJ1-2, with D maybe TRBD1 (6 bases). CDR1 and CDR2 from the germline V gene are SGHRS and YFSETQ. Trimming removed 0 bases from V and 6 bases from J, with 15 bases in between. CDR3 length equals 15 residues.

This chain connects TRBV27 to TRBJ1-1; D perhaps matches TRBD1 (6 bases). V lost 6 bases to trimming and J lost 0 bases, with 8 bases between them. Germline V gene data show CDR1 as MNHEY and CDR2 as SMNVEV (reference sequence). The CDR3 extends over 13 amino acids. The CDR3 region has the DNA TGTGCCAGCAGCGGACAGATGAACACTGAAGCTTTCTTT. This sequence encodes CASSGQMNTEAFF.

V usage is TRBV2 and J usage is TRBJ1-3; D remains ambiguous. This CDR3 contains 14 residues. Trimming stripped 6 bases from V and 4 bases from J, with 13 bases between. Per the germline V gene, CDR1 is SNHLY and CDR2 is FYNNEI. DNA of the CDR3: TGTGCCAGCAGAGAAAAGGGAGGCGGAAACACCATATATTTT. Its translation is CASREKGGGNTIYF.

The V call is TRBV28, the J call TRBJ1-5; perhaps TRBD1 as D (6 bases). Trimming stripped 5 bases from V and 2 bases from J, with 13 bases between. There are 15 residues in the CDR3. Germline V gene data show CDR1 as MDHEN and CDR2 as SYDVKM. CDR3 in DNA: TGTGCCAGCAGTCTCGAACAGGGTCGCAATCAGCCCCAGCATTTT. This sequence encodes CASSLEQGRNQPQHF. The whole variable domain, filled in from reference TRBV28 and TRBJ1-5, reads DVKVTQSSRYLVKRTGEKVFLECVQDMDHENMFWYRQDPGLGLRLIYFSYDVKMKEKGDIPEGYSVSREKKERFSLILESASTNQTSMYLCASSLEQGRNQPQHFGDGTRLSIL.

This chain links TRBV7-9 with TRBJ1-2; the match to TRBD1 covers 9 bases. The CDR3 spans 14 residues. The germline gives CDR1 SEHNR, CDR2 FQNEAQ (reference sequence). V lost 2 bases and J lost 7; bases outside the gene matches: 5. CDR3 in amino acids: CASSLPTGGSGYTF. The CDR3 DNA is TGTGCCAGCAGCTTACCTACAGGGGGCAGTGGCTACACCTTC.

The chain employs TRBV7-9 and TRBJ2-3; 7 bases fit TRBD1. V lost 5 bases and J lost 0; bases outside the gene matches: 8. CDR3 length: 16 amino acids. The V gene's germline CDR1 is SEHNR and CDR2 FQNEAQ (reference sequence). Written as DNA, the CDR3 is TGTGCCAGCAGCGTCAACAGGGGACCGAGCACAGATACGCAGTATTTT. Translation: CASSVNRGPSTDTQYF.

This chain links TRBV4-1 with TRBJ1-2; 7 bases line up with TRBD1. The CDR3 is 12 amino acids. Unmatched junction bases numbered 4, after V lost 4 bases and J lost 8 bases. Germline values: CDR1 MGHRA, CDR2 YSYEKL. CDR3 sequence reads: CASSPRTGGYTF. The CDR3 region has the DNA TGCGCCAGCAGCCCCCGGACAGGAGGCTACACCTTC.

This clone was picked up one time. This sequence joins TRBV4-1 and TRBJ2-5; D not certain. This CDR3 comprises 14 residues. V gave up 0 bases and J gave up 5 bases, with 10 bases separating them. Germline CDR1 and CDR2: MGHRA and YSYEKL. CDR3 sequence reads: CASSQEILGETQYF. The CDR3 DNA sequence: TGCGCCAGCAGCCAAGAAATACTCGGGGAGACCCAGTACTTC.

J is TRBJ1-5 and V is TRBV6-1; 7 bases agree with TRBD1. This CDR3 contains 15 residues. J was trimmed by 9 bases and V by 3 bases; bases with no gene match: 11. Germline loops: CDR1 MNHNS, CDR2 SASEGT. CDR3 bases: TGTGCCAGCAGTGACACTACAGGGGCTTCGGGGCCCCAGCATTTT. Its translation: CASSDTTGASGPQHF.

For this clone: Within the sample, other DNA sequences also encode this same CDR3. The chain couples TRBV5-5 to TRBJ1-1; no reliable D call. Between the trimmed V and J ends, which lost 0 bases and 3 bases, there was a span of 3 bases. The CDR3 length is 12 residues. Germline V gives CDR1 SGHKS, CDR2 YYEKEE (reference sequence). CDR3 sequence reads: CASSLGDTEAFF. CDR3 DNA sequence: TGTGCCAGCAGCTTGGGCGACACTGAAGCTTTCTTT.

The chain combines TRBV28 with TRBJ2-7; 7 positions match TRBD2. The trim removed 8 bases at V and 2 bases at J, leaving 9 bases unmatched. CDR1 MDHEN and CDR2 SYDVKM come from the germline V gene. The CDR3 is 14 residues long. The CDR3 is CASCDLAETYEQYF. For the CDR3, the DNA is TGTGCCAGCTGTGACCTAGCGGAGACCTACGAGCAGTACTTC.

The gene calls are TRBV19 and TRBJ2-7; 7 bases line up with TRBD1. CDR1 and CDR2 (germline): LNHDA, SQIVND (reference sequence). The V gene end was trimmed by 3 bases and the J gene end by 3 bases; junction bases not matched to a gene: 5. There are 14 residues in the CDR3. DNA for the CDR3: TGTGCCAGTAGTATTGGGACAGTCTTCTACGAGCAGTACTTC. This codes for CASSIGTVFYEQYF.

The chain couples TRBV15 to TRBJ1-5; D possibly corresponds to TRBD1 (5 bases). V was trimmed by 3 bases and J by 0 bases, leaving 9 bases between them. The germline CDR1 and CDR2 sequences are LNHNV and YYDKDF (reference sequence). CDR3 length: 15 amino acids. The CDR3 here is CATSRDRGSNQPQHF. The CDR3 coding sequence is TGTGCCACCAGCAGGGATAGGGGTAGCAATCAGCCCCAGCATTTT.

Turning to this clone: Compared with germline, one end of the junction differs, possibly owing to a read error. CDR3 nucleotides: TGTGCCAGCAGTTTAGTCCGCGGGAACCCCGGGGAGCTGTTTTTT. It is translated as CASSLVRGNPGELFF. V and J are TRBV27 and TRBJ2-2; TRBD2 might be the D (6 bases). CDR3 length equals 15 residues. Germline values: CDR1 MNHEY, CDR2 SMNVEV (reference sequence).